This entry describes one T cell receptor beta chain. The target antigen is unknown. Cell sorting via CD45RO/CCR7/CD25/CD127/CD95/CD27 was performed to obtain CD4+ naive, central memory, regulatory and stem cell-like memory cells. The whole isolated RNA underwent reverse transcription, so sequencing captured expressed TCRB transcripts. Only in-frame clones appear in the TCRdb table, and some are missing; sequencing was by immunoSEQ multiplex PCR. The table has roughly 450,000 clones, 11% to 15% seen once; the top ten hold about 0.034%. The data derive from a study of beta chain features in type 1 diabetes. Whole-study findings and limits: HLA effects on TCRB rearrangement stayed unresolved here. In patients and controls equally, PCR might favor templates that are shorter.

In germline, CDR1 is SEHNR, CDR2 FQNEAQ (reference sequence). The V gene end was trimmed by 4 bases and the J gene end by 6 bases; junction bases not matched to a gene: 9. CDR3 length: 17 residues. The origin of this receptor is a young man in good health. Sequencing used naive CD4+ T cells from blood. This chain connects TRBV7-9 to TRBJ1-6, with 10 bases matching TRBD1. The CDR3 here is CASSSTGGVGPNSPLHF. The CDR3 DNA follows: TGTGCCAGCAGCTCGACAGGGGGCGTAGGCCCTAATTCACCCCTCCACTTT. The variable domain in full, with the rest retrieved from reference TRBV7-9 and TRBJ1-6, is DTGVSQNPRHKITKRGQNVTFRCDPISEHNRLYWYRQTLGQGPEFLTYFQNEAQLEKSRLLSDRFSAERPKGSFSTLEIQRTEQGDSAMYLCASSSTGGVGPNSPLHFGNGTRLTVT.